The 13 T cell receptor beta chains below come from one sample, sequenced in a study of vaccination and CD4 T cells after COVID-19. Sequenced with the Oncomine TCR Beta short-read assay was DNA taken from cultured CD4+ T cells. Using its own MiXCR run on the PCR reads, TCRdb lists one record per CDR3 protein. The sample lists about 8,500 distinct CDR3 sequences, roughly 60% occurring once. Their specific antigens are unknown. Treatment: roughly 10-day PBMC culture with coronavirus spike peptide pools or control peptides (ViraFEST assay). Sequencing input: CD4+ T cells from blood, cultured in vitro. These TCRs come from a human donor who had recovered from COVID-19.

The chain joins TRBV20-1 to TRBJ2-5, with 14 bases aligning to TRBD2. CDR1 and CDR2 (germline): DFQATT, SNEGSKA (reference sequence). The CDR3 contains 14 residues. J was trimmed by 9 bases and V by 6 bases; bases with no gene match: 9. The CDR3 DNA sequence: TGCAGTGCGCGGACTAGCGGGAGGACGGGGGCCCAGTACTTC. Its translation is CSARTSGRTGAQYF.

This clonotype came up a few times. The V call is TRBV7-2, the J call TRBJ2-5; 7 nucleotides line up with TRBD2. The CDR3 is 16 amino acids. V was pared by 2 bases and J by 4 bases, with 10 bases of the junction left unmatched. Germline CDR1 and CDR2: SGHTA and FQGNSA. The CDR3 protein is CASSLWGGPPAETQYF. Here the CDR3 DNA reads TGTGCCAGCAGCTTATGGGGGGGACCTCCGGCAGAGACCCAGTACTTC.

The rearrangement joins TRBV15 to TRBJ2-7; D perhaps matches TRBD2 (6 bases). With 5 bases removed from V and 6 bases from J, the gap between germline ends came to 17 bases. Germline assignment: CDR1 LNHNV and CDR2 YYDKDF (reference sequence). The CDR3 length is 14 residues. CDR3 residues: CATSRRGHGAEQYF. As DNA, the CDR3 is TGTGCCACCAGCCGGCGGGGCCATGGGGCCGAGCAGTACTTC.

The chain joins TRBV20-1 to TRBJ1-5; D not certain. V lost 0 bases to trimming and J lost 4 bases, with 10 bases between them. The CDR3 has 14 residues. CDR1 is DFQATT, CDR2 SNEGSKA, per germline (reference sequence). In DNA form, the CDR3 reads TGCAGTGCTAGAGATACCAGATTTAATCAGCCCCAGCATTTT. Protein product: CSARDTRFNQPQHF.

The J gene is TRBJ1-1, the V gene TRBV10-3; D is perhaps TRBD1 (6 bases). Trimming cost V 11 bases and J 1 base, with 8 bases left between them. Germline CDR1 and CDR2: ENHRY and SYGVKD. CDR3 length: 11 amino acids. The CDR3 nucleotides are TGTGCCTCCAGGGGGAACACTGAAGCTTTCTTT. Its translation is CASRGNTEAFF.

CDR3 coding DNA: TGTGCCAGCAGTTTAGGGCTAGCGAGAGTGTACCAAGAGACCCAGTACTTC. Translating it yields CASSLGLARVYQETQYF. The rearrangement uses TRBV28 and TRBJ2-5; D is perhaps TRBD2 (6 bases). V was clipped by 2 bases and J by 0 bases, with 16 bases between them. CDR1 and CDR2 (germline): MDHEN, SYDVKM. The CDR3 is 17 residues long.

J is TRBJ1-1 and V is TRBV7-2; D is undetermined. CDR1 is SGHTA and CDR2 is FQGNSA in the germline V gene. This CDR3 contains 14 residues. Deletions cut 1 base from V and 1 base from J, with 7 bases between. CDR3 nucleotides: TGTGCCAGCAGCTTAGTTCTGGCGAACACTGAAGCTTTCTTT. This encodes CASSLVLANTEAFF.

The chain couples TRBV7-2 to TRBJ2-7; no clear D gene. This CDR3 contains 14 residues. Trimming shortened V by 1 base and J by 2 bases, and 9 bases separated the two germline ends. CDR1 SGHTA and CDR2 FQGNSA come from the germline V gene. DNA for the CDR3: TGTGCCAGCAGCTTAGATGCTCGACCCTACGAGCAGTACTTC. Its protein product is CASSLDARPYEQYF.

This chain connects TRBV7-3 to TRBJ2-3; D may match TRBD1 or TRBD2 (7 bases each). Germline assignment: CDR1 SGHTA and CDR2 FQGTGA. V gave up 5 bases and J gave up 8 bases, with 11 bases separating them. CDR3 size: 12 residues. In DNA, the CDR3 is TGTGCCAGCAGCGTCAGGGGGGGTACGCAGTATTTT. This codes for CASSVRGGTQYF.

The chain combines TRBV19 with TRBJ2-5, with 8 bases identical to TRBD1. The V gene's germline CDR1 is LNHDA and CDR2 SQIVND (reference sequence). The CDR3 length is 13 residues. The V segment lost 8 bases and the J segment 5 bases; nucleotides outside the gene matches: 7. This chain's CDR3 is CASGQGAGETQYF. In nucleotides, the CDR3 is TGTGCCAGTGGGCAGGGGGCGGGGGAGACCCAGTACTTC. Full variable domain (remainder filled in from reference TRBV19 and TRBJ2-5): DGGITQSPKYLFRKEGQNVTLSCEQNLNHDAMYWYRQDPGQGLRLIYYSQIVNDFQKGDIAEGYSVSREKKESFPLTVTSAQKNPTAFYLCASGQGAGETQYFGPGTRLLVL.

This chain uses TRBV24-1 with TRBJ1-5, with TRBD1 as a possible D gene (6 bases). In germline, CDR1 is KGHDR, CDR2 SFDVKD. V was clipped by 4 bases and J by 0 bases, with 9 bases between them. The length of the CDR3 is 15 residues. The CDR3 DNA is TGTGCCACCAGTGAGGCAGGGGCTAGCAATCAGCCCCAGCATTTT. This sequence encodes CATSEAGASNQPQHF.

This chain uses TRBV5-4 with TRBJ1-6; D ambiguous. The ends were cut back, 2 bases at V and 11 bases at J, with 8 bases in the middle. The germline V gene encodes CDR1 SGHNT and CDR2 YYREEE (reference sequence). The CDR3 is 12 amino acids. The CDR3 region is CASSLGGPPLHF. CDR3 sequence (DNA): TGTGCCAGCAGCTTAGGCGGTCCACCCCTCCACTTT.

DNA for the CDR3: TGTGCCAGCAGACCGCCAGGGTACGAGCAGTACTTC. Translating gives CASRPPGYEQYF. The V gene is TRBV6-1, the J gene TRBJ2-7; D possibly corresponds to TRBD1 (5 bases). With 6 bases removed from V and 4 bases from J, the gap between germline ends came to 10 bases. This CDR3 is 12 amino acids long. Germline V lookup: CDR1 MNHNS, CDR2 SASEGT.